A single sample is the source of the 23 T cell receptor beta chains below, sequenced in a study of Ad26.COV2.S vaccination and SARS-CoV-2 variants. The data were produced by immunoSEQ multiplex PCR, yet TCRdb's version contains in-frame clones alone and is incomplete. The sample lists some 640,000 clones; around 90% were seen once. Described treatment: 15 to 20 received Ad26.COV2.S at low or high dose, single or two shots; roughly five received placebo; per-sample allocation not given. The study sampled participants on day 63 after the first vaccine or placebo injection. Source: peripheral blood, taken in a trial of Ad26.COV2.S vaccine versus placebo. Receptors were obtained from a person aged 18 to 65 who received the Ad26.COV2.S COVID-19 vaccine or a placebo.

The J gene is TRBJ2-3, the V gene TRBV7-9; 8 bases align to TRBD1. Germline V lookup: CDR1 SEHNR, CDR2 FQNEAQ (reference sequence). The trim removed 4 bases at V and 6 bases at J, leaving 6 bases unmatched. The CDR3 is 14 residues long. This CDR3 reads CASSSGTGGDTQYF. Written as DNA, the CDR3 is TGTGCCAGCAGCTCCGGGACAGGTGGCGATACGCAGTATTTT. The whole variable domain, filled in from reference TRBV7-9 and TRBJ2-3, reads DTGVSQNPRHKITKRGQNVTFRCDPISEHNRLYWYRQTLGQGPEFLTYFQNEAQLEKSRLLSDRFSAERPKGSFSTLEIQRTEQGDSAMYLCASSSGTGGDTQYFGPGTRLTVL.

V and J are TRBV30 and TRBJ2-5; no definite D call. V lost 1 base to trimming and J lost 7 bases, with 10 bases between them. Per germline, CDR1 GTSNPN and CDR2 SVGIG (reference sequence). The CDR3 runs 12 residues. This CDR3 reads CAWSASPGTQYF. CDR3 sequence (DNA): TGTGCCTGGAGTGCCTCCCCGGGGACCCAGTACTTC.

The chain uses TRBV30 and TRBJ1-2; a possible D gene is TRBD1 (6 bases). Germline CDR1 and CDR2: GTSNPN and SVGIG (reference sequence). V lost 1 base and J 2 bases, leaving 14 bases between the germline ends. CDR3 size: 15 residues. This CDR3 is CAWSAGAGRNYGYTF. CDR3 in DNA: TGTGCCTGGAGTGCAGGGGCGGGAAGAAACTATGGCTACACCTTC.

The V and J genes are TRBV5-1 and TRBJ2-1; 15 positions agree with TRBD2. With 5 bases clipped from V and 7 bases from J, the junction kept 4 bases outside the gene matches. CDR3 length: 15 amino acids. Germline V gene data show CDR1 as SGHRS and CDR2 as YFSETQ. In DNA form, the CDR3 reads TGCGCCAGCAGAGACGGACTAGCGGGGGGGAATGAGCAGTTCTTC. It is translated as CASRDGLAGGNEQFF.

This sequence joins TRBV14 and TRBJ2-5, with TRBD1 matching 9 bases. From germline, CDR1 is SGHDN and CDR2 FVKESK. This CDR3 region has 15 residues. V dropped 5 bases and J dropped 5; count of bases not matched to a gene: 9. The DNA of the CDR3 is TGTGCCAGCAGCAGATTACAGGGGGCGTTTGAGACCCAGTACTTC. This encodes CASSRLQGAFETQYF.

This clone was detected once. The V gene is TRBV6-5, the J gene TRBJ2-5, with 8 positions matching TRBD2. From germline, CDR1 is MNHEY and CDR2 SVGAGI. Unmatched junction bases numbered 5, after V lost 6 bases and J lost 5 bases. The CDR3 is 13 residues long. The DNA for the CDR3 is TGTGCCAGCAGGCTGCCGGGAGGGGAGACCCAGTACTTC. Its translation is CASRLPGGETQYF.

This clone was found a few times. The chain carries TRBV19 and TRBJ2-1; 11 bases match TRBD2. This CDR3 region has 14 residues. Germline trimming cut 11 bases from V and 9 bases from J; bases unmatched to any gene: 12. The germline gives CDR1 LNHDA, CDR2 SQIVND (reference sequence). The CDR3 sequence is CASRGASGRLEQFF. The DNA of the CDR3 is TGTGCCTCCCGGGGGGCTAGCGGGAGGCTTGAGCAGTTCTTC.

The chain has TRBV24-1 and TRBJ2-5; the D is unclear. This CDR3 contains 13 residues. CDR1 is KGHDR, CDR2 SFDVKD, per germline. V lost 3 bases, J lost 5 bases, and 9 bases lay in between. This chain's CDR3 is CATSDAAGETQYF. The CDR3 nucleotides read TGTGCCACCAGTGATGCCGCCGGGGAGACCCAGTACTTC.

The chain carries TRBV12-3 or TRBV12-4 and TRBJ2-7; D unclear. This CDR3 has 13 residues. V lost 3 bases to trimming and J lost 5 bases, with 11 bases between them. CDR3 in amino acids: CASSFKSLNEQYF. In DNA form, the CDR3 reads TGTGCCAGCAGTTTTAAGAGCCTGAACGAGCAGTACTTC.

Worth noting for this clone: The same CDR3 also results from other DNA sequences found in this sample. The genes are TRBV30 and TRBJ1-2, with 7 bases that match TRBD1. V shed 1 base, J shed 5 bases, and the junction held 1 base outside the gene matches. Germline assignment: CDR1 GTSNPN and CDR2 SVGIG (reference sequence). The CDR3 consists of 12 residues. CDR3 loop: CAWSAQGYGYTF. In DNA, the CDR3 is TGTGCCTGGAGTGCACAGGGGTATGGCTACACCTTC.

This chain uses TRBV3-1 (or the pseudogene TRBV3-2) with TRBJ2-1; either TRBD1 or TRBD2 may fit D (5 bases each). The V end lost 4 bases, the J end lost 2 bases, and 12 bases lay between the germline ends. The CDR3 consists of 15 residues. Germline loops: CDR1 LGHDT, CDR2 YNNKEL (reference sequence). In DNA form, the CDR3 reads TGTGCCAGCAGCCCCGGGACCGCTACCTACAATGAGCAGTTCTTC. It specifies CASSPGTATYNEQFF.

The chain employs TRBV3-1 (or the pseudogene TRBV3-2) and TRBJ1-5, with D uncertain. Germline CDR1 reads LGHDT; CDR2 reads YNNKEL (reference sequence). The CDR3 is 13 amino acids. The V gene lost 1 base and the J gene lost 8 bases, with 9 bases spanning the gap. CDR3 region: CASSQVPQEPQHF. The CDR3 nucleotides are TGTGCCAGCAGCCAAGTCCCGCAGGAGCCCCAGCATTTT.

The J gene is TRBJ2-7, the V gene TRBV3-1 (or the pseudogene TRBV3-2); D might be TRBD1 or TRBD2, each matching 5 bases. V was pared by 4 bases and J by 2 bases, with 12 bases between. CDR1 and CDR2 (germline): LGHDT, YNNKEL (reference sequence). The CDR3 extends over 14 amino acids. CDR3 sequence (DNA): TGTGCCAGCAGCCGTGGGGACGGTCCCTACGAGCAGTACTTC. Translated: CASSRGDGPYEQYF.

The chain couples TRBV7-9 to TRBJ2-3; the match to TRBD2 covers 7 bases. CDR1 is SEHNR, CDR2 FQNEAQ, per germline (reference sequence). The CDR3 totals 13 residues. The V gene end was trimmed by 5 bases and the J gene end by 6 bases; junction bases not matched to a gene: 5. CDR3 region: CASSLMGGDTQYF. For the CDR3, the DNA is TGTGCCAGCAGCCTCATGGGGGGGGATACGCAGTATTTT.

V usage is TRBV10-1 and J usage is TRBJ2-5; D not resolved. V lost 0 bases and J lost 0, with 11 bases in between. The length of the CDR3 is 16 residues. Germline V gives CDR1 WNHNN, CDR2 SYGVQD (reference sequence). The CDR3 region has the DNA TGCGCCAGCAGTGAGTCGGCAGGACCGTACCAAGAGACCCAGTACTTC. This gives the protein CASSESAGPYQETQYF.

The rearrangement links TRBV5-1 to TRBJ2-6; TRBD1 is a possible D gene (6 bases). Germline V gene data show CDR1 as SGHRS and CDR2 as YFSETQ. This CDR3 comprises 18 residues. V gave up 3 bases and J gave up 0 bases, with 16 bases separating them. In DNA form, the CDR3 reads TGCGCCAGCAGCTCAAAATCACAGGGAAACTCTGGGGCCAACGTCCTGACTTTC. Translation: CASSSKSQGNSGANVLTF.

The CDR3: CASSYGNYGYTF. The CDR3 DNA follows: TGTGCCAGCAGCTACGGGAACTATGGCTACACCTTC. The chain couples TRBV11-2 to TRBJ1-2; the D is unclear. Trimming removed 4 bases at V and 2 bases at J, with 5 bases between. The CDR3 totals 12 residues. Looked up from germline, CDR1 is SGHAT and CDR2 is FQNNGV.

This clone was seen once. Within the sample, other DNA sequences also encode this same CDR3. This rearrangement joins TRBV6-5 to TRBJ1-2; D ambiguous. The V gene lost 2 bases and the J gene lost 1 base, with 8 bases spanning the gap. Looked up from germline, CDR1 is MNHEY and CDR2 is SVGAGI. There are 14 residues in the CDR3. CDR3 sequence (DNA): TGTGCCAGCAGTTACCGCGACGGTAACTATGGCTACACCTTC. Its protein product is CASSYRDGNYGYTF.

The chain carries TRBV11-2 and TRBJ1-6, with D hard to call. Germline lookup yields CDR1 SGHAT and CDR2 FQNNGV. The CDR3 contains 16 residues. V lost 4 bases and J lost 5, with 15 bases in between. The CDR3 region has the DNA TGTGCCAGCAGCTACCCCCTCCTGAGAAATAATTCACCCCTCCACTTT. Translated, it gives CASSYPLLRNNSPLHF.

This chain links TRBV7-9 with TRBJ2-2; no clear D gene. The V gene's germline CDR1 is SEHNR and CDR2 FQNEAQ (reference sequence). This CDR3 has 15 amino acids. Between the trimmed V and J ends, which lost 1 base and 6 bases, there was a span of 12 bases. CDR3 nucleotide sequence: TGTGCCAGCAGCTTAGGGACGACCTGGTCCGGGGAGCTGTTTTTT. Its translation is CASSLGTTWSGELFF.

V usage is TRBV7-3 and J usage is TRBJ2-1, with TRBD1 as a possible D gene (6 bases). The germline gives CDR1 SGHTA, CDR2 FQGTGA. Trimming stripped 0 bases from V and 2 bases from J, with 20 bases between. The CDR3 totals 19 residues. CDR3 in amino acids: CASSLTPGAAHGTYNEQFF. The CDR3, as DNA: TGTGCCAGCAGCTTAACCCCAGGGGCCGCCCATGGGACCTACAATGAGCAGTTCTTC.

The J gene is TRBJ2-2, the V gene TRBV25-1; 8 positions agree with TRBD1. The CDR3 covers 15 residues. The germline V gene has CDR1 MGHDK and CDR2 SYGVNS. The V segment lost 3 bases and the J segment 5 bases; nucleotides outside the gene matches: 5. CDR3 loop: CASSDPRTGTGELFF. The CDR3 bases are TGTGCCAGCAGTGATCCAAGGACAGGGACCGGGGAGCTGTTTTTT.

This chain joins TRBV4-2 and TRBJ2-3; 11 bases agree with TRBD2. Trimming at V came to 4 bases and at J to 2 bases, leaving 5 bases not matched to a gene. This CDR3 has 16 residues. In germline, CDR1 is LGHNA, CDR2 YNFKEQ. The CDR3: CASSLGGLAVTDTQYF. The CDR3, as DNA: TGTGCCAGCAGCCTCGGGGGACTAGCGGTCACAGATACGCAGTATTTT.